The 14 T cell receptor beta chains below were found in one sample sequenced in a study of human T cells and chemical hapten exposure. The time point denotes: patch test 3, about 24 weeks after DPC sensitization. The treatment is: therapeutic diphenylcyclopropenone sensitization with weekly scalp DPC. Each CDR3 protein gets one entry after TCRdb re-called the RACE reads with MiXCR. The sample includes over 65,000 distinct CDR3 sequences, around 10% of them seen just once. Specimen: whole blood, collected in connection with sensitization to the hapten diphenylcyclopropenone (DPC). These receptors all come from a woman aged 50 to 60 with alopecia areata. Some clones in this sample may be carry-over from other donors' samples.

The rearrangement joins TRBV7-9 to TRBJ2-1; D not certain. The CDR3 sequence is 12 residues long. Germline V lookup: CDR1 SEHNR, CDR2 FQNEAQ (reference sequence). V was cut by 5 bases and J by 11 bases, with 13 bases left in between. DNA of the CDR3: TGTGCCAGCAGCCCACCCCCGGAGAAGCAGTTCTTC. Translating gives CASSPPPEKQFF.

The table lists this clonotype with many counts. CDR3 nucleotide sequence: TGTGCCAGCAGCTTACTTGTGGGGTTGGGAGATACGCAGTATTTT. Translation gives CASSLLVGLGDTQYF. V and J are TRBV7-6 and TRBJ2-3, with D unclear. CDR3 length: 15 amino acids. The germline V gene has CDR1 SGHVS and CDR2 FNYEAQ. Trimming removed 2 bases at V and 5 bases at J, with 14 bases between.

This clonotype was observed a handful of times. This chain joins TRBV5-1 and TRBJ2-7, with D possibly matching TRBD2 (6 bases). The CDR3 has 13 residues. Germline V gene data show CDR1 as SGHRS and CDR2 as YFSETQ. Trimming stripped 2 bases from V and 5 bases from J, with 11 bases between. CDR3 DNA: TGCGCCAGCAGCTTCGCCGGGAGCAACGAGCAGTACTTC. This sequence encodes CASSFAGSNEQYF.

There are many counts of this clonotype. V is TRBV19 and J is TRBJ1-5, with 9 bases that match TRBD1. The V and J ends lost 7 bases and 7 bases, in that order; junction bases with no gene match: 11. CDR3 length: 15 residues. Germline loops: CDR1 LNHDA, CDR2 SQIVND (reference sequence). The CDR3 loop reads CASNTPGQGAQPQHF. CDR3 sequence (DNA): TGTGCCAGTAACACCCCGGGACAGGGAGCCCAGCCCCAGCATTTT.

This sequence joins TRBV7-9 and TRBJ1-6, with 7 bases that match TRBD1. Germline values: CDR1 SEHNR, CDR2 FQNEAQ (reference sequence). With 7 bases clipped from V and 9 bases from J, the junction kept 15 bases outside the gene matches. CDR3 size: 16 residues. CDR3 protein: CASTAPRTGFSSPLHF. In DNA form, the CDR3 reads TGTGCCAGCACCGCCCCCCGGACAGGCTTCTCTTCACCCCTCCACTTT.

Ten or more counts support this clonotype. The V and J genes are TRBV2 and TRBJ1-5, with D unresolved. V was trimmed by 8 bases and J by 3 bases, leaving 11 bases between them. Per the germline V gene, CDR1 is SNHLY and CDR2 is FYNNEI. The CDR3 loop spans 13 amino acids. CDR3 bases: TGTGCCAGCCGCGGGGAGTACAATCAGCCCCAGCATTTT. Its protein product is CASRGEYNQPQHF.

In its sample, this clonotype was seen a few times. The chain couples TRBV18 to TRBJ1-2, with D tentatively TRBD1 (5 bases). Germline CDR1 is KGHSH and CDR2 is LQKENI. V lost 0 bases and J 4 bases, leaving 9 bases between the germline ends. The CDR3 extends over 14 amino acids. In DNA, the CDR3 is TGTGCCAGCTCACCACCAGGGGAAGTCTATGGCTACACCTTC. Protein product: CASSPPGEVYGYTF.

There are many counts of this clonotype. The genes are TRBV7-9 and TRBJ2-1, with TRBD2 identical over 7 bases. CDR3 length: 11 residues. Germline V lookup: CDR1 SEHNR, CDR2 FQNEAQ (reference sequence). The ends lost 8 bases at V and 7 bases at J; junction bases unmatched: 2. CDR3 DNA sequence: TGTGCCAGCGGGGGGGAAAATGAGCAGTTCTTC. Translation: CASGGENEQFF.

The CDR3 sequence is CASDLAEITGELFF. The CDR3 DNA sequence: TGTGCCAGTGACCTAGCGGAGATCACCGGGGAGCTGTTTTTT. The rearrangement joins TRBV12-3 or TRBV12-4 to TRBJ2-2; 7 positions agree with TRBD2. The CDR3 has 14 amino acids. Unmatched junction bases numbered 8, after V lost 9 bases and J lost 4 bases.

This clonotype was detected a few times. This chain links TRBV19 with TRBJ1-5; 7 bases line up with TRBD1. Germline-derived CDR1 and CDR2 are LNHDA and SQIVND (reference sequence). This CDR3 comprises 15 residues. Trimming cost V 8 bases and J 4 bases; bases outside gene matches: 11. The CDR3 loop is CASRSTGRDNQPQHF. The CDR3 nucleotides read TGTGCCAGTCGGTCGACAGGGCGCGATAATCAGCCCCAGCATTTT.

The V call is TRBV20-1, the J call TRBJ2-7; D remains ambiguous. Germline V gene lookup returns CDR1 DFQATT and CDR2 SNEGSKA (reference sequence). The CDR3 covers 11 residues. V shed 2 bases and J shed 3 bases, with 5 bases lying between them. This chain's CDR3 is CSARPIYEQYF. In nucleotides, the CDR3 is TGCAGTGCTAGACCAATCTACGAGCAGTACTTC.

This clonotype was recorded at least ten times. The V call is TRBV7-2, the J call TRBJ1-1, with D unresolved. Trimming cost V 5 bases and J 1 base, with 11 bases left between them. The CDR3 has 14 residues. Germline values: CDR1 SGHTA, CDR2 FQGNSA. DNA of the CDR3: TGTGCCAGCAGCCAGTTCGAGGGGAACACTGAAGCTTTCTTT. It codes for CASSQFEGNTEAFF.

This clonotype was seen a handful of times. This rearrangement joins TRBV6-6 to TRBJ1-1, with TRBD1 as a possible D gene (5 bases). The CDR3 is made up of 16 amino acids. V lost 0 bases to trimming and J lost 0 bases, with 11 bases between them. Germline CDR1 is MNHNY and CDR2 is SVGAGI (reference sequence). CDR3 residues: CASSYSRGGMNTEAFF. Here the CDR3 DNA reads TGTGCCAGCAGTTACTCGCGGGGGGGAATGAACACTGAAGCTTTCTTT.

This clonotype was detected only a few times. The chain employs TRBV28 and TRBJ1-5; tentatively, D is TRBD1 (6 bases). V was shortened by 4 bases and J by 4 bases, with 14 bases between the two germline ends. The germline V gene encodes CDR1 MDHEN and CDR2 SYDVKM. The CDR3 is 15 amino acids. The CDR3 sequence is CASSSPNRENQPQHF. The CDR3 DNA sequence: TGTGCCAGCAGTTCCCCGAACAGGGAAAATCAGCCCCAGCATTTT.